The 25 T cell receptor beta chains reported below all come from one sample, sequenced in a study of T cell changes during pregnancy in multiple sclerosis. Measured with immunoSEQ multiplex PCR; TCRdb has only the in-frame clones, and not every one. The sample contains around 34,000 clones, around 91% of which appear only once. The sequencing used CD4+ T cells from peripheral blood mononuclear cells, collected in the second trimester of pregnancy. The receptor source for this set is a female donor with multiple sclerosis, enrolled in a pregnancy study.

The CDR3 sequence is CASRSLRGTGELFF. DNA of the CDR3: TGTGCCAGCAGATCCCTGCGGGGCACCGGGGAGCTGTTTTTT. The chain employs TRBV6-1 and TRBJ2-2; the D gene is possibly TRBD2 (6 bases). Germline V gene data show CDR1 as MNHNS and CDR2 as SASEGT. V lost 6 bases to trimming and J lost 4 bases, with 12 bases between them. This CDR3 is 14 amino acids long.

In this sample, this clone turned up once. Written as DNA, the CDR3 is TGTGCCAGCAGTTTGTGGACTAGCCTGGGCAATGAGCAGTTCTTC. As protein: CASSLWTSLGNEQFF. This chain joins TRBV11-1 and TRBJ2-1; TRBD2 matches at 8 bases. The germline gives CDR1 SGHAT, CDR2 FQDESV (reference sequence). With 6 bases clipped from V and 6 bases from J, the junction kept 10 bases outside the gene matches. The CDR3 length is 15 residues.

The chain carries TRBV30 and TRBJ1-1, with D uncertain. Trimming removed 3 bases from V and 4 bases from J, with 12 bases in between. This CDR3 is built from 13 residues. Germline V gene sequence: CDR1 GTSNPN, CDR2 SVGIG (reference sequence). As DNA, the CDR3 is TGTGCCTGGAGCCCCCGGGGTCCCACTGAAGCTTTCTTT. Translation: CAWSPRGPTEAFF.

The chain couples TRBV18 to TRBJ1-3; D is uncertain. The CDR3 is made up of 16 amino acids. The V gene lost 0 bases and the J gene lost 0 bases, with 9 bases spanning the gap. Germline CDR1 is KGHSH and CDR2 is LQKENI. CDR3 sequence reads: CASSPPSRNSGNTIYF. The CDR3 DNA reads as TGTGCCAGCTCACCACCTTCGAGGAACTCTGGAAACACCATATATTTT.

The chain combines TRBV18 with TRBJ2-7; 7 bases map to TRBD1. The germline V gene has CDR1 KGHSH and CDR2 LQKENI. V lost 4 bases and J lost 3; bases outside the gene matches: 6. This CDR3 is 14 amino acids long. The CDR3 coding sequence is TGTGCCAGCTCACAGACGACAGGGCACTACGAGCAGTACTTC. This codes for CASSQTTGHYEQYF.

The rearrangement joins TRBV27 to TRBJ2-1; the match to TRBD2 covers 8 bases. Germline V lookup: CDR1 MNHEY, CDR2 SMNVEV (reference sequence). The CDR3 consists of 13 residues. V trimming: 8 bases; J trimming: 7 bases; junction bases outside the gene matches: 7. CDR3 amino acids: CASVRSGGNEQFF. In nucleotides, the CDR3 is TGTGCCAGCGTACGGTCGGGGGGGAATGAGCAGTTCTTC.

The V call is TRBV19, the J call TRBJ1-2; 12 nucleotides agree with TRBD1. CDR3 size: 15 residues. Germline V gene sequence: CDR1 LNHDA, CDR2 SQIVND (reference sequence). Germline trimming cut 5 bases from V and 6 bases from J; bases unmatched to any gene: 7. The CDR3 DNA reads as TGTGCCAGTAGTCTTGGGACAGGGGGCGCGGATGGCTACACCTTC. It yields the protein CASSLGTGGADGYTF.

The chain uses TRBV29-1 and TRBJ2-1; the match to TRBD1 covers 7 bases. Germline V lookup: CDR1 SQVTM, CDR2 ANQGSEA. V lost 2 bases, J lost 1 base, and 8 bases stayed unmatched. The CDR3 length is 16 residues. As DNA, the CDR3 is TGCAGCGTTGAACCCCCCGACAGGGAGTCCTACAATGAGCAGTTCTTC. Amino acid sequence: CSVEPPDRESYNEQFF.

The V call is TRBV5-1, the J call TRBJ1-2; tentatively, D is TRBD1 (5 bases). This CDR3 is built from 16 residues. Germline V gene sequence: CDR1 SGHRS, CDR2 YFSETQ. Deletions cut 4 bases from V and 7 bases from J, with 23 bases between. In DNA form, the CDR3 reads TGCGCCAGCAGCCGATCCGCCTCCGACAGCTTGTCTGGCTACACCTTC. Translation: CASSRSASDSLSGYTF.

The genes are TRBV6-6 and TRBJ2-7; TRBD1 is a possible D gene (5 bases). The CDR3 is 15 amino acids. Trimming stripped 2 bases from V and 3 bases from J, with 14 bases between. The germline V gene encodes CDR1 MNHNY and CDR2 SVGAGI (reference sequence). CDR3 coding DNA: TGTGCCAGCAGTTACAGGTCAGGGTCCCGCTACGAGCAGTACTTC. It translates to CASSYRSGSRYEQYF.

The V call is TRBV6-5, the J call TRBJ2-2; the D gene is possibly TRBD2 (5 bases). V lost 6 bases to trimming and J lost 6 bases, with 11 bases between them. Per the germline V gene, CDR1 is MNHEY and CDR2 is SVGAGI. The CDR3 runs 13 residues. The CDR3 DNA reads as TGTGCCAGCAGCTACGAGGGTTCCGGGGAGCTGTTTTTT. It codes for CASSYEGSGELFF.

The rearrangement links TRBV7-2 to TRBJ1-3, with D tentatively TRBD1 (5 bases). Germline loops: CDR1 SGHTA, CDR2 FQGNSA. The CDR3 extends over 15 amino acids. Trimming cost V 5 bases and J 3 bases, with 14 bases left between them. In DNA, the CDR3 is TGTGCCAGCAGCACCCAACGACAGTATGGAAACACCATATATTTT. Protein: CASSTQRQYGNTIYF.

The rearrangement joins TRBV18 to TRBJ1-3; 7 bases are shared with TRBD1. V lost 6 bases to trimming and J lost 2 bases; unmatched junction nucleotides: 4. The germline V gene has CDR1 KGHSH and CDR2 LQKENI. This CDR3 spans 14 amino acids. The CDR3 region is CASSPGTAGNTIYF. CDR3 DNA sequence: TGTGCCAGCTCCCCGGGGACAGCTGGAAACACCATATATTTT.

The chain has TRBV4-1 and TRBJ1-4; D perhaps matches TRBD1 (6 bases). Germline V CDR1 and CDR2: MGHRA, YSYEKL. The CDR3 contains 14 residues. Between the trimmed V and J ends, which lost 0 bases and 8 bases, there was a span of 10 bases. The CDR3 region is CASSQDQGREKLFF. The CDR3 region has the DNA TGCGCCAGCAGCCAAGACCAGGGGCGAGAAAAACTGTTTTTT.

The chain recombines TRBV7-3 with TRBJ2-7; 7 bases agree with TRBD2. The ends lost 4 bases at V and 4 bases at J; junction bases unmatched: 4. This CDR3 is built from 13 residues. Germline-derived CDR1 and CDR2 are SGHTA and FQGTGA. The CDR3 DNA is TGTGCCAGCAGCTCTCAAGCGGGGTACGAGCAGTACTTC. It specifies CASSSQAGYEQYF.

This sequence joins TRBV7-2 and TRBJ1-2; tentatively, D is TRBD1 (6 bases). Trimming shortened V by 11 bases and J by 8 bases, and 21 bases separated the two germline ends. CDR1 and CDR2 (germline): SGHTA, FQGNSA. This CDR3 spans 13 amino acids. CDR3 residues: CADGGGWEGGYTF. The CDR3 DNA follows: TGTGCCGATGGGGGGGGCTGGGAGGGCGGCTACACCTTC.

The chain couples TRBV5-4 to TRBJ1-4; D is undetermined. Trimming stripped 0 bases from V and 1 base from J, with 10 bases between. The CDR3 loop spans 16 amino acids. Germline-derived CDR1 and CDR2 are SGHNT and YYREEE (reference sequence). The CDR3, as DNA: TGTGCCAGCAGCTTGGGAGGTCGTGGAACTAATGAAAAACTGTTTTTT. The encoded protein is CASSLGGRGTNEKLFF.

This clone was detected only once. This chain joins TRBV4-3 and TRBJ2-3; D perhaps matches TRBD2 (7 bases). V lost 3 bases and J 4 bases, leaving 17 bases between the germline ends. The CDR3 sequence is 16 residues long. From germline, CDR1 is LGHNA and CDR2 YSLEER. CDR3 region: CASSQDPGGVPDTQYF. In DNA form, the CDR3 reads TGCGCCAGCAGCCAGGACCCGGGGGGCGTCCCAGATACGCAGTATTTT.

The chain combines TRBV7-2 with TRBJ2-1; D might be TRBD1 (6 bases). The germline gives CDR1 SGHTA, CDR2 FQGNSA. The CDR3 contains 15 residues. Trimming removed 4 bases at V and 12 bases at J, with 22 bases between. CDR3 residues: CASSSGTRLGGSQFF. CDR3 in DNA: TGTGCCAGCAGCTCTGGGACACGACTTGGGGGTTCGCAGTTCTTC.

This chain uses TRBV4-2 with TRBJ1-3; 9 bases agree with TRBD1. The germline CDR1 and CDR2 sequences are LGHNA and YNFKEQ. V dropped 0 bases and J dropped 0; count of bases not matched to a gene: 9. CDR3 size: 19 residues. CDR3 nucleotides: TGTGCCAGCAGCCAAGATACGGGCCCGGGACAGGGCTCTGGAAACACCATATATTTT. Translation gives CASSQDTGPGQGSGNTIYF.

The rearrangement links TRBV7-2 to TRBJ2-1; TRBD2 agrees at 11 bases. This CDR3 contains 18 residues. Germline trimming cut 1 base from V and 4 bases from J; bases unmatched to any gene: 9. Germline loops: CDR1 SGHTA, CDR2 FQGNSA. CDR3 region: CASSLEGFGTSGYNEQFF. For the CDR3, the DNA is TGTGCCAGCAGCTTAGAAGGTTTTGGGACTAGCGGTTACAATGAGCAGTTCTTC.

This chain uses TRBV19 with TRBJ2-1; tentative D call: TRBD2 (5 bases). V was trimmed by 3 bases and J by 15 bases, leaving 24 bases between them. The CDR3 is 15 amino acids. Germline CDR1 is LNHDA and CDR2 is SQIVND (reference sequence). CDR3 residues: CASSIGLQDQFSRFF. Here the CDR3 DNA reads TGTGCCAGTAGTATTGGACTGCAAGACCAATTTTCTCGGTTCTTC.

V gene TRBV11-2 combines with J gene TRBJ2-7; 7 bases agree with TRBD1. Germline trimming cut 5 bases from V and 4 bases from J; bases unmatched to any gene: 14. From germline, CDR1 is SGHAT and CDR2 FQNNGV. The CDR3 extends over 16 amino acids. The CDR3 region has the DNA TGTGCCAGCAGCGCCCGACAGGGAAGGGGTTTATACGAGCAGTACTTC. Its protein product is CASSARQGRGLYEQYF.

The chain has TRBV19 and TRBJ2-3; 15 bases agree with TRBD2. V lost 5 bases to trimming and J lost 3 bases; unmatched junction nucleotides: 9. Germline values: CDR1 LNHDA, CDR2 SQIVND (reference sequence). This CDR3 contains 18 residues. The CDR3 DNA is TGTGCCAGTAGTCCCCGGACTAGCGGGAGGGGGTGGACAGATACGCAGTATTTT. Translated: CASSPRTSGRGWTDTQYF.

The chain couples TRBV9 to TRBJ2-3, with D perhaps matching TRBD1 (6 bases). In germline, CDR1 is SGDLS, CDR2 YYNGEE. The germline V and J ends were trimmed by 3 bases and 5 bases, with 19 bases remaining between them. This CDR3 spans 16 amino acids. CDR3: CASSESFLGGGDTQYF. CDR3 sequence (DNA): TGTGCCAGCAGCGAGAGTTTTTTAGGGGGTGGAGATACGCAGTATTTT. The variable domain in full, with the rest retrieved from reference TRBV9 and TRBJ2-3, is DSGVTQTPKHLITATGQRVTLRCSPRSGDLSVYWYQQSLDQGLQFLIQYYNGEERAKGNILERFSAQQFPDLHSELNLSSLELGDSALYFCASSESFLGGGDTQYFGPGTRLTVL.